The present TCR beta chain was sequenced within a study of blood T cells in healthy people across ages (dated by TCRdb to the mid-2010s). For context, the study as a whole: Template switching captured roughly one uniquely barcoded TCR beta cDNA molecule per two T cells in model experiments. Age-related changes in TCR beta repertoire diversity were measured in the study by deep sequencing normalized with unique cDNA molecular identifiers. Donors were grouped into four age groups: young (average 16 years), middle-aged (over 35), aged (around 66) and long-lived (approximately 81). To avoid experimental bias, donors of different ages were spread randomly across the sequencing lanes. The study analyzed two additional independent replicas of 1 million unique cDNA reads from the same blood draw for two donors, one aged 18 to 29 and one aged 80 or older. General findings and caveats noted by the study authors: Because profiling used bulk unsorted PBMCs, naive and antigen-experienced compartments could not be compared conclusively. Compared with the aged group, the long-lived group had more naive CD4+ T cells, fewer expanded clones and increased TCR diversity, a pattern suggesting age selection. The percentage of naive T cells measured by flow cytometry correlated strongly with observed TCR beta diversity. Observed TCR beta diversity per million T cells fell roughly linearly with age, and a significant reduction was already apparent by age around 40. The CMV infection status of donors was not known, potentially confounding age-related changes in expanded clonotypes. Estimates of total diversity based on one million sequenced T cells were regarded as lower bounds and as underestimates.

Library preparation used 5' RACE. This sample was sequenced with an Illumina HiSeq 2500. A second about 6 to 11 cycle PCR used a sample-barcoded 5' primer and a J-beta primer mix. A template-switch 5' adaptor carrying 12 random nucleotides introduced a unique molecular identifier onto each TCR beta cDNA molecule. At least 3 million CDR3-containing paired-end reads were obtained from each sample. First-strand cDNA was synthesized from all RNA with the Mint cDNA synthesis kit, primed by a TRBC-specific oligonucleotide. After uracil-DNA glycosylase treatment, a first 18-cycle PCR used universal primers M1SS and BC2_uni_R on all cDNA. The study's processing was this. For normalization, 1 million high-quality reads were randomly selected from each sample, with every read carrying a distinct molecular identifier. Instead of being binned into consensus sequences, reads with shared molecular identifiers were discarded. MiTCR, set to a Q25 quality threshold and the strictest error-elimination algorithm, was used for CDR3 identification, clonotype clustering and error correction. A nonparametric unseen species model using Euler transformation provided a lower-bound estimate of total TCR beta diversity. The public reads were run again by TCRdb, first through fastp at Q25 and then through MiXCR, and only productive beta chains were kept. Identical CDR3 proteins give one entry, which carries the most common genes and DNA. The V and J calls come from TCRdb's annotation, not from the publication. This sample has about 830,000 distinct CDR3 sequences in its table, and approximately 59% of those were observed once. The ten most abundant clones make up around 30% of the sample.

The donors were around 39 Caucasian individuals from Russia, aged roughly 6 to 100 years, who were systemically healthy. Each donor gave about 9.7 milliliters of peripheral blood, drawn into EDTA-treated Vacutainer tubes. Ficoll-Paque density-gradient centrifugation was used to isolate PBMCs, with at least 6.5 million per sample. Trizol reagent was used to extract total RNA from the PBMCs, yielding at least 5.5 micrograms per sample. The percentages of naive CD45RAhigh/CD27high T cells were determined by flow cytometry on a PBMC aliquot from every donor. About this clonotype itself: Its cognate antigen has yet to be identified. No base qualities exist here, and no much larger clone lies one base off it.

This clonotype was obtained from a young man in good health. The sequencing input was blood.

The CDR3 here reads CSARGALVWVDTQYF. The nucleotides read TGCAGTGCTAGAGGAGCCTTAGTGTGGGTAGATACGCAGTATTTT. The chain couples TRBV20-1 to TRBJ2-3, with the D gene too uncertain to name. The CDR3 measures 15 amino acids from cysteine to phenylalanine. This entry keeps only the CDR3 DNA: 45 bases, framed from base 1. V loses 1 base, J loses 5 bases, and the germline ends lie 16 bases apart. The germline V gene (reference sequence) sets CDR1 to DFQATT and CDR2 to SNEGSKA.